This TCR beta chain was obtained from a study of radiation and T cells in renal cell carcinoma. The time point here: blood 2 weeks post-SBRT. Treatment indicated: 15 Gy SBRT to primary tumor, nephrectomy 4 weeks later. After SBRT, blood was collected at 2 and 4 weeks, plus baseline. This clone was recorded only once. Germline V gene sequence: CDR1 SGHRS, CDR2 YFSETQ. The CDR3 spans 14 residues. Trimming took off 1 base at V and 1 base at J, with 9 bases between the two ends. TCRdb's copy holds only in-frame clones and misses some; the assay was immunoSEQ multiplex PCR. The data hold 100,000 to 150,000 clones, with more than 75% observed a single time.

The origin of this receptor is a woman in her 70s with renal cell carcinoma. Sequencing was performed on blood, taken from a patient whose treatment included radiotherapy and nephrectomy. J is TRBJ2-7 and V is TRBV5-1; D may match TRBD1 or TRBD2 (5 bases each). The CDR3 reads CASSLRDLSYEQYF. The CDR3, as DNA: TGCGCCAGCAGCTTGAGGGACCTTTCCTACGAGCAGTACTTC.